Listed below are T cell receptor beta chains from one sample, sequenced in a study of blood T cell repertoires in COVID-19. Measured with immunoSEQ multiplex PCR; TCRdb has only the in-frame clones, and not every one. This table has some 83,000 clones, approximately 88% appearing once. Sequences were obtained from peripheral blood. The receptors here all came from a man in his fifties or sixties with acute or convalescent COVID-19. The CDR3 runs from the conserved cysteine through the conserved F or W. Each record gives: clone size, D gene, J gene, CDR3 length, V gene, CDR3 DNA, CDR3 protein. The D gene is left open where the match is weak. Size values are once, few and many counts, or a class for expanded clones, and some rows have none.

size: .
D: TRBD2
J: TRBJ2-3
length: 16
V: TRBV27
DNA: TGTGCCAGCAGTTTAAGCGGGACCCCTAACACAGATACGCAGTATTTT
CDR3: CASSLSGTPNTDTQYF

size: .
D: TRBD1
J: TRBJ2-1
length: 15
V: TRBV19
DNA: TGTGCCAGTAGTATAGGGACAGCCCCAGGGGGTGAGCAGTTCTTC
CDR3: CASSIGTAPGGEQFF

size: .
D: TRBD2
J: TRBJ2-3
length: 16
V: TRBV11-2
DNA: TGTGCCAGCAGCCTCTACGGGCCGGGGGGTACAGATACGCAGTATTTT
CDR3: CASSLYGPGGTDTQYF

size: .
D: .
J: TRBJ2-3
length: 18
V: TRBV12-2
DNA: TGTGCAAGTCGCTTAGTTAGTTTTAGCGGAGCCGCCACAGATACGCAGTATTTT
CDR3: CASRLVSFSGAATDTQYF

size: .
D: TRBD1
J: TRBJ2-2
length: 17
V: TRBV19
DNA: TGTGCCAGTAGTCTTACCCCACAGGGGGCGCGAACCGGGGAGCTGTTTTTT
CDR3: CASSLTPQGARTGELFF

size: .
D: .
J: TRBJ2-5
length: 14
V: TRBV19
DNA: TGTGCCAGTAGTAACGCGGGCCCAACGGGGACCCAGTACTTC
CDR3: CASSNAGPTGTQYF

size: .
D: .
J: TRBJ1-5
length: 14
V: TRBV5-1
DNA: TGCGCCAGCAGCCCCGGCCAGGGGACCGGGCCCCAGCATTTT
CDR3: CASSPGQGTGPQHF

size: .
D: .
J: TRBJ2-1
length: 16
V: TRBV4-1
DNA: TGCGCCAGCAGCCAAGTAGGTAGGGGCCCCTACAATGAGCAGTTCTTC
CDR3: CASSQVGRGPYNEQFF

size: .
D: TRBD1
J: TRBJ2-7
length: 15
V: TRBV18
DNA: TGTGCCAGCTCACCACGCGGACAGGCTACCTACGAGCAGTACTTC
CDR3: CASSPRGQATYEQYF

size: .
D: .
J: TRBJ1-2
length: 15
V: TRBV4-2
DNA: TGTGCCAGCAGCCAAGATAGCCGGGGATACTATGGCTACACCTTC
CDR3: CASSQDSRGYYGYTF

size: .
D: .
J: TRBJ1-2
length: 14
V: TRBV29-1
DNA: TGCAGCGTTGATCTATCCGGGACACCAAATGGCTACACCTTC
CDR3: CSVDLSGTPNGYTF

size: once
D: .
J: TRBJ2-7
length: 14
V: TRBV30
DNA: TGTGCCTGGAGTGTAACCAGGGTGGTGTACGAGCAGTACTTC
CDR3: CAWSVTRVVYEQYF

size: .
D: TRBD1
J: TRBJ2-5
length: 14
V: TRBV5-1
DNA: TGCGCCAGCAGCCCGACAGGGGGGAAAGAGACCCAGTACTTC
CDR3: CASSPTGGKETQYF

size: .
D: .
J: TRBJ1-1
length: 12
V: TRBV29-1
DNA: TGCAGCGGTTACAGGGTGGCCACTGAAGCTTTCTTT
CDR3: CSGYRVATEAFF

size: once
D: .
J: TRBJ1-1
length: 10
V: TRBV2
DNA: TGTGCCAGCAATCCAACTGAAGCTTTCTTT
CDR3: CASNPTEAFF

size: .
D: TRBD1
J: TRBJ2-1
length: 15
V: TRBV7-2
DNA: TGTGCCAGCAGCCCAACAGGGGCGTCCTACAATGAGCAGTTCTTC
CDR3: CASSPTGASYNEQFF

size: .
D: TRBD1
J: TRBJ2-2
length: 16
V: TRBV27
DNA: TGTGCCAGCAGTTCCTTTTCGGACAGGCTGACCGGGGAGCTGTTTTTT
CDR3: CASSSFSDRLTGELFF

size: .
D: TRBD1
J: TRBJ1-2
length: 13
V: TRBV29-1
DNA: TGCAGCGTTGAGGCGACAGGGGCAGGCGGCTACACCTTC
CDR3: CSVEATGAGGYTF

size: .
D: .
J: TRBJ2-1
length: 14
V: TRBV5-1
DNA: TGCGCCAGCAGCTTGGCCCGACCCACAGCTGAGCAGTTCTTC
CDR3: CASSLARPTAEQFF

size: .
D: .
J: TRBJ2-3
length: 14
V: TRBV28
DNA: TGTGCCAGCAGGCCGCCAGGGCCCACAGATACGCAGTATTTT
CDR3: CASRPPGPTDTQYF

size: few
D: .
J: TRBJ2-2
length: 14
V: TRBV6-1
DNA: TGTGCCAGCAGTGAAAATCGCGGAACCGGGGAGCTGTTTTTT
CDR3: CASSENRGTGELFF

size: .
D: .
J: TRBJ1-2
length: 15
V: TRBV3-1/TRBV3-2
DNA: TGTGCCAGCAGCCAAGATTCAGGGGTTAACTATGGCTACACCTTC
CDR3: CASSQDSGVNYGYTF

size: .
D: .
J: TRBJ2-1
length: 16
V: TRBV21-1
DNA: TGTGCCAGCAGCAAAAGGGCAGGGAACTTGTACAATGAGCAGTTCTTC
CDR3: CASSKRAGNLYNEQFF

size: .
D: TRBD1
J: TRBJ2-7
length: 11
V: TRBV19
DNA: TGTGCCATGGGACAGGGGTGCGAGCAGTACTTC
CDR3: CAMGQGCEQYF

size: .
D: .
J: TRBJ2-7
length: 15
V: TRBV9
DNA: TGTGCCAGCAGCGTAGCCGGGACTTACGCCTACGAGCAGTACTTC
CDR3: CASSVAGTYAYEQYF

size: .
D: .
J: TRBJ1-1
length: 13
V: TRBV7-3
DNA: TGTGCCAGCAGCGACAGCCCAAACGCTGAAGCTTTCTTT
CDR3: CASSDSPNAEAFF

size: once
D: TRBD2
J: TRBJ2-7
length: 16
V: TRBV19
DNA: TGTGCCAGTAGTATAGAGGGGACTAGCGGGAGCTACGAGCAGTACTTC
CDR3: CASSIEGTSGSYEQYF

size: .
D: .
J: TRBJ2-6
length: 20
V: TRBV5-1
DNA: TGCGCCAGCAGCCCGATGTGGGTTGGACAAGGCGGGGTTGGGGCCAACGTCCTGACTTTC
CDR3: CASSPMWVGQGGVGANVLTF

size: .
D: TRBD1
J: TRBJ2-7
length: 14
V: TRBV11-2
DNA: TGTGCCAGCAGCTTGACAGGGGTTGGCTACGAGCAGTACTTC
CDR3: CASSLTGVGYEQYF

size: .
D: TRBD1
J: TRBJ2-2
length: 16
V: TRBV11-2
DNA: TGTGCCAGCAGTTCGACAGGGGGAGGACATGGCGGGGAGCTGTTTTTT
CDR3: CASSSTGGGHGGELFF

size: .
D: TRBD1
J: TRBJ1-5
length: 16
V: TRBV7-8
DNA: TGTGCCAGCAGCTTAGCACAGGGGACGGGCAATCAGCCCCAGCATTTT
CDR3: CASSLAQGTGNQPQHF

size: few
D: TRBD2
J: TRBJ2-1
length: 18
V: TRBV4-1
DNA: TGCGCCAGCAGCCGAATCGGTACCGGGACTAGCGGAGTCAATGAGCAGTTCTTC
CDR3: CASSRIGTGTSGVNEQFF

size: .
D: .
J: TRBJ2-1
length: 16
V: TRBV5-1
DNA: TGCGCCAGCAGCAGCATAGGAGCTCCGGGTGCCAATGAGCAGTTCTTC
CDR3: CASSSIGAPGANEQFF

size: .
D: TRBD1
J: TRBJ2-2
length: 16
V: TRBV7-9
DNA: TGTGCCAGCAGCAACCCGGGACAGAGCTACACCGGGGAGCTGTTTTTT
CDR3: CASSNPGQSYTGELFF

size: .
D: TRBD1
J: TRBJ2-2
length: 16
V: TRBV3-1/TRBV3-2
DNA: TGTGCCAGCAGCCAAACTGACAGGGTGAACACCGGGGAGCTGTTTTTT
CDR3: CASSQTDRVNTGELFF

size: .
D: TRBD2
J: TRBJ2-3
length: 17
V: TRBV6-4
DNA: TGTGCCAGCAGTCGACTAGCGGGGGGAACGGGCACAGATACGCAGTATTTT
CDR3: CASSRLAGGTGTDTQYF

size: .
D: .
J: TRBJ1-1
length: 15
V: TRBV9
DNA: TGTGCCAGCAGCGGGTCGACAGTCCGGCCAACCGAAGCTTTCTTT
CDR3: CASSGSTVRPTEAFF

size: .
D: TRBD2
J: TRBJ2-3
length: 17
V: TRBV19
DNA: TGTGCCAGTAGTACTTACCGACTAGCGGGAGTACCAGATACGCAGTATTTT
CDR3: CASSTYRLAGVPDTQYF

size: .
D: .
J: TRBJ2-7
length: 16
V: TRBV5-1
DNA: TGCGCCAGCCGATCTGGGCGCCCGCCGGAAAGCTACGAGCAGTACTTC
CDR3: CASRSGRPPESYEQYF

size: .
D: .
J: TRBJ1-1
length: 11
V: TRBV20-1
DNA: TGCAGTGCCCGACACATCGGTGAAGCTTTCTTT
CDR3: CSARHIGEAFF

size: .
D: TRBD1
J: TRBJ2-1
length: 15
V: TRBV5-1
DNA: TGCGCCAGCAGCAAAACAGGGGGCGCCAACAATGAGCAGTTCTTC
CDR3: CASSKTGGANNEQFF

size: .
D: TRBD1
J: TRBJ1-1
length: 16
V: TRBV5-1
DNA: TGCGCCAGCAGCATTGACAGGGTGGGGGCCGACACTGAAGCTTTCTTT
CDR3: CASSIDRVGADTEAFF

size: .
D: .
J: TRBJ2-7
length: 14
V: TRBV21-1
DNA: TGTGCCAGCAGCCTAGGACAGGGGTCCTACGAGCAGTACTTC
CDR3: CASSLGQGSYEQYF

size: .
D: TRBD1
J: TRBJ1-1
length: 14
V: TRBV5-1
DNA: TGCGCCAGCAGCCGCACAGGGGCCAACACTGAAGCTTTCTTT
CDR3: CASSRTGANTEAFF

size: .
D: .
J: TRBJ1-1
length: 15
V: TRBV4-1
DNA: TGCGCCAGCAGCCAAGAGTCGACAGTCAGCACTGAAGCTTTCTTT
CDR3: CASSQESTVSTEAFF

size: .
D: TRBD2
J: TRBJ2-7
length: 13
V: TRBV10-3
DNA: TGTGCCGTACGGACTAGCGCCGGCTACGAGCAGTACTTC
CDR3: CAVRTSAGYEQYF

size: .
D: TRBD2
J: TRBJ2-7
length: 14
V: TRBV5-1
DNA: TGCGCCAGCAGCTTGTCGGGGGGGAGCTACGAGCAGTACTTC
CDR3: CASSLSGGSYEQYF